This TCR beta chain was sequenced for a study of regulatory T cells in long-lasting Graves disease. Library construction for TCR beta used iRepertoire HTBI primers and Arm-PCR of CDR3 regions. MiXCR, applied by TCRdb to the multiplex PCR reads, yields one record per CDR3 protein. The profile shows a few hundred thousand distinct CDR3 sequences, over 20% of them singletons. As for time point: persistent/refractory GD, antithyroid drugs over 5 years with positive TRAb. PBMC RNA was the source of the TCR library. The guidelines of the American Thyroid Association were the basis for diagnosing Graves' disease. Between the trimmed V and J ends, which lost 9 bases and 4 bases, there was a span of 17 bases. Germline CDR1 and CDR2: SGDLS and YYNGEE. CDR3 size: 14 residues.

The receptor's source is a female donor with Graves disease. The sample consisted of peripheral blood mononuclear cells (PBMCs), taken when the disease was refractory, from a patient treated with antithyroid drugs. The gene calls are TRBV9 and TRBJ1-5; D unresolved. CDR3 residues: CATPKMGRNQPQHF. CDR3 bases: TGTGCCACCCCGAAGATGGGGAGAAATCAGCCCCAGCATTTT.